This is a list of T cell receptor beta chains from one sample in a study of cytomegalovirus exposure and HLA in healthy donors. The repertoire was sequenced with immunoSEQ multiplex PCR; TCRdb's copy has only in-frame clones and lacks some. Here the sample spans about 31,000 clones, 85% to 90% being singletons. The material sequenced was PBMCs. Receptor source: a boy younger than 18 in good health and CMV-seronegative. CDR3s include the opening cysteine and the closing phenylalanine or tryptophan. The order of the fields is CDR3 DNA, CDR3 protein, J gene, V gene, CDR3 length, clone size, D gene. The D gene is left open where the match is weak. The size of a clone is reported for some rows only, either as once, few or many, or as a class for expanded clones.

TGTGCCAGCAGCTTGGGACATTTTTACGAGCAGTACTTC,CASSLGHFYEQYF,TRBJ2-7,TRBV5-6,13,few,-
TGTGCCACCAGCAGTCTAGCGGGGGGAAACACCGGGGAGCTGTTTTTT,CATSSLAGGNTGELFF,TRBJ2-2,TRBV15,16,once,TRBD2
TGTGCCAGCAGCCGCCTAATCTGGGCCCAACACACAGATACGCAGTATTTT,CASSRLIWAQHTDTQYF,TRBJ2-3,TRBV11-1,17,-,-
TGTGCCAGCAGCAAATGGGTACAGCGGAGCTCCTACGAGCAGTACTTC,CASSKWVQRSSYEQYF,TRBJ2-7,TRBV21-1,16,-,-
TGTGCCAGCAGCGGAGAGCTAGCGGGGGTAAACTATGAGCAGTTCTTC,CASSGELAGVNYEQFF,TRBJ2-1,TRBV4-2,16,-,TRBD2
TGTGCCAGCAGTTTTGCGGCTACACCTGCACTCTCAGATACGCAGTATTTT,CASSFAATPALSDTQYF,TRBJ2-3,TRBV27,17,-,-
TGTGCCAGCAGCGATACGGAGGGCACAGATACGCAGTATTTT,CASSDTEGTDTQYF,TRBJ2-3,TRBV5-4,14,once,-
TGCGCCAGCAGCGGAGTTGAACAGGGAGGCAATCAGCCCCAGCATTTT,CASSGVEQGGNQPQHF,TRBJ1-5,TRBV4-1,16,few,-
TGTGCCAGCTCACCGCCCAAGATAGCGGGGGCTCCAAACATTCAGTACTTC,CASSPPKIAGAPNIQYF,TRBJ2-4,TRBV18,17,-,TRBD2
TGTGCCAGCAGCTTAGGTGGAACGGGGGGGGGCACAGATACGCAGTATTTT,CASSLGGTGGGTDTQYF,TRBJ2-3,TRBV7-2,17,-,TRBD2